This T cell receptor (beta chain) was identified in a study of shared clonotypes between healthy human individuals. Some clones are missing from TCRdb's copy, which holds only in-frame ones; the method was immunoSEQ multiplex PCR. Found here are fewer than 650,000 clones, 60% to 85% of them singletons; the top ten hold over 10%. The V and J ends lost 5 bases and 0 bases respectively, with 12 bases between them. CDR3 length: 15 amino acids. Germline assignment: CDR1 SGHRS and CDR2 YFSETQ. This receptor was obtained from a woman between 40 and 50 years old in good health. Some clones in this sample may be carry-over from other donors' samples. Sequencing was done on a sample of PBMCs. V is TRBV5-1 and J is TRBJ1-5; D gene unclear. CDR3 sequence reads: CASRAGGDSNQPQHF. CDR3 coding DNA: TGCGCCAGCAGAGCAGGCGGCGATAGCAATCAGCCCCAGCATTTT.